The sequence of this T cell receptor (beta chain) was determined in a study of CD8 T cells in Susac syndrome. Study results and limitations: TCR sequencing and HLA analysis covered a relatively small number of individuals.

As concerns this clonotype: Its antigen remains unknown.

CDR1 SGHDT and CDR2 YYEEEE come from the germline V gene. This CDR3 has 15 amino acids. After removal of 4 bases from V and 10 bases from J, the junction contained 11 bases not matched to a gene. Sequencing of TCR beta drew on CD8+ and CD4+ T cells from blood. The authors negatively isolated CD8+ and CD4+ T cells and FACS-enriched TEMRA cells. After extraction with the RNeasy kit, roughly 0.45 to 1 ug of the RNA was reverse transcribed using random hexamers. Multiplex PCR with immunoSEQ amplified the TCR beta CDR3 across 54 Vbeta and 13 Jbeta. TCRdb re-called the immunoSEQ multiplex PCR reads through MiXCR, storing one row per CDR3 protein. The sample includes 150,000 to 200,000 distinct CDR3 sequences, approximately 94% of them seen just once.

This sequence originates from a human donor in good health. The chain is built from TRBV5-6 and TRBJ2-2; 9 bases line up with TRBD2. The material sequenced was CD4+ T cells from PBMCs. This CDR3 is CASSGGGALSEELFF. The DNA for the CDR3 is TGTGCCAGCAGCGGCGGGGGGGCCCTGAGCGAGGAGCTGTTTTTT.